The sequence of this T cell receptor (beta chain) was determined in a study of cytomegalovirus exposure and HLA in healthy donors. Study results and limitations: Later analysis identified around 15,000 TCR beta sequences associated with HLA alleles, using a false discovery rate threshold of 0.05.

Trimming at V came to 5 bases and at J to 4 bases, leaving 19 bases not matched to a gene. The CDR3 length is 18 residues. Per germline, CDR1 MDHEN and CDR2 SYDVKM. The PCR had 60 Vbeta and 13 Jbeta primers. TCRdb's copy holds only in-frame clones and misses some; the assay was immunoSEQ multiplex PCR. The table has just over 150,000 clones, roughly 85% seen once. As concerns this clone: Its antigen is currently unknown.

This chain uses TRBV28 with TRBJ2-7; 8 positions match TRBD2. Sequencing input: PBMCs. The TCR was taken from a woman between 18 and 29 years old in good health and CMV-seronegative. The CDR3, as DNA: TGTGCCAGCAGTCCTGAACCCTTAACACTAGCGGAGAAGTACGAGCAGTACTTC. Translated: CASSPEPLTLAEKYEQYF.